This T cell receptor beta chain was identified in a study of cytomegalovirus exposure and HLA in healthy donors. Study-level results: Donors belonging to an Asian-associated ancestry cluster reportedly showed fewer N-insertions in productive TCRs than the roughly 700-donor mean, according to what a later analysis found.

In the case of this clone: No antigen is known for it.

CDR3 length: 12 amino acids. Trimming took off 5 bases at V and 8 bases at J, with 11 bases between the two ends. Germline V gene sequence: CDR1 MGHDK, CDR2 SYGVNS. In the PCR, 60 Vbeta and 13 Jbeta primers were used. The assay was immunoSEQ multiplex PCR, and TCRdb's table has in-frame clones only and misses some. This table holds 200,000 or so clones, 75% to 80% found once. This TCR was sampled from a woman aged 25 to 39 in good health and CMV-seropositive. The specimen sequenced was PBMCs. The chain employs TRBV25-1 and TRBJ2-3; the D is unclear. CDR3 region: CASSLTPGTQYF. CDR3 DNA: TGTGCCAGCAGTCTCACCCCCGGTACGCAGTATTTT. Filled out from reference TRBV25-1 and TRBJ2-3, the complete variable domain reads EADIYQTPRYLVIGTGKKITLECSQTMGHDKMYWYQQDPGMELHLIHYSYGVNSTEKGDLSSESTVSRIRTEHFPLTLESARPSHTSQYLCASSLTPGTQYFGPGTRLTVL.